This T cell receptor (beta chain) originates from a study of identical twins. After template switching added a universal primer site, the resulting cDNA carried unique molecular identifiers. Using its own MiXCR run on the 5' RACE reads, TCRdb lists one record per CDR3 protein. Among approximately 890,000 distinct CDR3 sequences, around an eighth were seen once, and the ten largest hold 1.5% to 2%. The CDR3 is 14 amino acids. Germline V gene data show CDR1 as KGHSH and CDR2 as LQKENI. With 3 bases removed from V and 7 bases from J, the gap between germline ends came to 12 bases. Separately, the same data were catalogued under a study of yellow fever vaccine responses in identical twins. Turning to that study: Twins reportedly appeared to share part of their vaccine T cell response while keeping part individual.

Sequenced input: PBMCs. V usage is TRBV18 and J usage is TRBJ2-2; the D is unclear. This clonotype was obtained from a woman between 18 and 29 years old in good health. CDR3: CASSPRRVGGELFF. The CDR3 DNA sequence: TGTGCCAGCTCACCCAGAAGGGTCGGCGGGGAGCTGTTTTTT.